The rows below give T cell receptor beta chains drawn from one sample of a study of blood T cell repertoires in COVID-19. TCRdb's table, derived via immunoSEQ multiplex PCR, lists solely in-frame clones and lacks some. The sample has more than 200,000 clones, around 80% seen once. The sample was peripheral blood. All receptors derive from a man aged 35 to 55 with active or convalescent COVID-19. Each CDR3 is given with its conserved first and last residue. Fields, in order: V gene, J gene, clone size, D gene, CDR3 DNA, CDR3 protein. The D gene is left open where the match is weak. A clone size is listed for some rows: how often the clone was seen (once, few, many), or a class if it is expanded.

>TRBV7-2|TRBJ1-2|-|TRBD1
TGTGCCAGCAGCCCAGCCTGGGGACAGGGGTACGGCTACACCTTC
CASSPAWGQGYGYTF
>TRBV12-3/TRBV12-4|TRBJ1-6|-|TRBD1
TGTGCCAGCAGCAGGGGGCAGAATTCACCCCTCCACTTT
CASSRGQNSPLHF
>TRBV10-3|TRBJ2-2|-|-
TGTGCCATCAGTGAGGCCAGGGTCACCGGGGAGCTGTTTTTT
CAISEARVTGELFF
>TRBV6-2/TRBV6-3|TRBJ2-7|-|-
TGTGCCAGCAGTTACTCATGGGGGGCCTACGAGCAGTACTTC
CASSYSWGAYEQYF
>TRBV2|TRBJ2-2|-|-
TGTGCCAGCAGCAGGACAGCGAACACCGGGGAGCTGTTTTTT
CASSRTANTGELFF
>TRBV5-1|TRBJ2-7|-|TRBD1
TGCGCCAGCAGCTTCGGCGGGACAGGGACCTACGAGCAGTACTTC
CASSFGGTGTYEQYF
>TRBV4-1|TRBJ2-5|-|-
TGCGCCAGCAGCCAAAGCGGAACACAAAAAGAGACCCAGTACTTC
CASSQSGTQKETQYF
>TRBV24-1|TRBJ1-5|few|-
TGTGCCACCAGTGATTCGGAAGGGGGTAGTACAGTCGAAAGCAATCAGCCCCAGCATTTT
CATSDSEGGSTVESNQPQHF
>TRBV7-3|TRBJ2-2|once|TRBD2
TGTGCCAGCAGCTTAAACCTTCCACTAGCGGGGGACACCGGGGAGCTGTTTTTT
CASSLNLPLAGDTGELFF
>TRBV30|TRBJ2-7|-|-
TGTGCCTGGGAGACAGGTGACAACCGCTACGAGCAGTACTTC
CAWETGDNRYEQYF
>TRBV24-1|TRBJ1-1|-|TRBD1
TGTGCCACCAGTGCCGCTGCGGGGACAGGGTACACTGAAGCTTTCTTT
CATSAAAGTGYTEAFF
>TRBV2|TRBJ1-2|-|-
TGTGCCAGCATGGGCGGGAACTATGGCTACACCTTC
CASMGGNYGYTF
>TRBV5-4|TRBJ2-7|-|TRBD2
TGTGCCAGCAGCCCTAGCGGGAGGATTTTCGAGCAGTACTTC
CASSPSGRIFEQYF
>TRBV19|TRBJ2-7|-|-
TGTGCCACCAGCGGGACAACCTCCTACGAGCAGTACTTC
CATSGTTSYEQYF
>TRBV29-1|TRBJ1-4|-|-
TGCAGCGTCCAAGTCGGCGGGGGAATAAATGAAAAACTGTTTTTT
CSVQVGGGINEKLFF
>TRBV6-5|TRBJ2-1|-|-
TGTGCCAGCAGTTACCCGGGGGATGAGCAGTTCTTC
CASSYPGDEQFF
>TRBV30|TRBJ2-1|-|-
TGTGCCCGGAGTAGAGGTCCTTACAATGAGCAGTTCTTC
CARSRGPYNEQFF
>TRBV27|TRBJ2-1|-|-
TGTGCCAGCAGTCCCTCTAGGTACAATGAGCAGTTCTTC
CASSPSRYNEQFF
>TRBV6-2/TRBV6-3|TRBJ2-1|-|-
TGTGCCAGCAGTTACTCGGGGCTAACCTACAATGAGCAGTTCTTC
CASSYSGLTYNEQFF
>TRBV5-1|TRBJ2-3|-|TRBD1
TGCGCCAGCAGCTCACCGACAGGGGCAGATACGCAGTATTTT
CASSSPTGADTQYF
>TRBV19|TRBJ1-1|-|-
TGTGCCAGTAGTATATCCCGCAGCAGGGTGAACACTGAAGCTTTCTTT
CASSISRSRVNTEAFF
>TRBV29-1|TRBJ2-1|few|TRBD2
TGCAGCGTTGATGATACTAGCGGGTCCTCCTACAATGAGCAGTTCTTC
CSVDDTSGSSYNEQFF
>TRBV19|TRBJ1-2|-|-
TGTGCCAGTAGTATCGGGGGGCTGACTAATGGCTACACCTTC
CASSIGGLTNGYTF
>TRBV6-4|TRBJ2-3|once|TRBD2
TGTGCCAGCAGTGACTCCAGCGGGGGGGCAGATACGCAGTATTTT
CASSDSSGGADTQYF
>TRBV2|TRBJ1-1|-|TRBD1
TGTGCCAGCACGGCTTGGACAGGCAACACTGAAGCTTTCTTT
CASTAWTGNTEAFF
>TRBV27|TRBJ2-1|-|-
TGTGCCAGCAGCTTCGGGGGACCCTCGTACAATGAGCAGTTCTTC
CASSFGGPSYNEQFF
>TRBV6-5|TRBJ1-2|-|TRBD1
TGTGCCAGCAGTTTTCTTCCCGGACAGGGCGAAGGCTACACCTTC
CASSFLPGQGEGYTF
>TRBV5-1|TRBJ1-2|-|TRBD1
TGCGCCAGCAGCTTGGGGGAGGGACAGGGAACGCGTGGCTACACCTTC
CASSLGEGQGTRGYTF
>TRBV24-1|TRBJ1-2|-|TRBD1
TGTGCCACCAGTTTGGACAGGGACTATGGCTACACCTTC
CATSLDRDYGYTF
>TRBV7-8|TRBJ2-1|-|-
TGTGCCAGCGGAGCCCAAGGGGGTTACAATGAGCAGTTCTTC
CASGAQGGYNEQFF
>TRBV11-1|TRBJ1-1|once|-
TGTGCCAGCAGCTTGGGACTAAACACTGAAGCTTTCTTT
CASSLGLNTEAFF
>TRBV6-4|TRBJ1-1|-|-
TGTGCCAGCAGTGAATCGGGTGAGGGCACTGAAGCTTTCTTT
CASSESGEGTEAFF
>TRBV9|TRBJ2-1|-|TRBD2
TGTGCCAGCAGCGCCAGGACTAGCGTTACCCATGAGCAGTTCTTC
CASSARTSVTHEQFF
>TRBV27|TRBJ2-5|-|-
TGTGCCAGCAGTTACCTGGGACTCACGACCTCAGAGACCCAGTACTTC
CASSYLGLTTSETQYF
>TRBV24-1|TRBJ2-5|-|TRBD1
TGTGCCACCAGTGACCCCGGGACAGGACTGCTACAAGAGACCCAGTACTTC
CATSDPGTGLLQETQYF
>TRBV15|TRBJ1-2|once|-
TGTGCCACCAGACAGACCCCTAACTATGGCTACACCTTC
CATRQTPNYGYTF
>TRBV10-3|TRBJ1-6|-|TRBD1
TGTGCCATAAAGAGGGCGGGACAGTTAAATTCACCCCTCCACTTT
CAIKRAGQLNSPLHF
>TRBV10-1|TRBJ2-7|-|TRBD1
TGCGCCAGACCCGATCCGGGACAGGGTTGTAACTTCGAGCAGTACTTC
CARPDPGQGCNFEQYF
>TRBV5-1|TRBJ2-7|-|-
TGCGCCAGCAGCACCCAAAATAGTCCCTACGAGCAGTACTTC
CASSTQNSPYEQYF
>TRBV6-5|TRBJ1-5|-|-
TGTGCCAGCAGCCGAGGGACACGCGAGACTCAGCCCCAGCATTTT
CASSRGTRETQPQHF
>TRBV5-4|TRBJ2-7|-|TRBD2
TGTGCCAGCAGCTTGGGACTAGCGGACTACGAGCAGTACTTC
CASSLGLADYEQYF
>TRBV29-1|TRBJ1-3|-|-
TGCAGCGCCCGAGGAGAGTCGGGAGGAAACACCATATATTTT
CSARGESGGNTIYF
>TRBV19|TRBJ1-3|-|-
TGTGCCAGTACTCCAACAGGGTCTGGAAACACCATATATTTT
CASTPTGSGNTIYF
>TRBV27|TRBJ1-1|-|-
TGTGCCAGCAGTTTATCGGGGGGGGCTCGAACTGAAGCTTTCTTT
CASSLSGGARTEAFF